This TCR beta chain was captured by sequencing in a study of T and B cells in COVID-19 patients. General study findings and limits: Blood from mildly ill patients while symptomatic, and early samples from severe cases, were scarce.

BIOMED2 TRB-A/B primer pools were used in multiplex TRB PCR. TCRdb recomputed calls from the multiplex PCR reads with MiXCR, one row per CDR3 protein. This repertoire shows around 9,000 distinct CDR3 sequences, about 32% found once; its top ten account for 20% to 25%. With 1 base removed from V and 5 bases from J, the gap between germline ends came to 20 bases. Germline V lookup: CDR1 LNHDA, CDR2 SQIVND (reference sequence). The CDR3 extends over 17 amino acids. TRB was amplified from around 250-500 ng of blood genomic DNA. Comments on this clonotype: Its antigen is unknown.

The sample comprised blood. This chain connects TRBV19 to TRBJ1-1; no reliable D call. The TCR comes from a human donor who had recovered from COVID-19. The CDR3 sequence is CASSIVLRRTVRTEAFF. The CDR3 region has the DNA TGTGCCAGTAGTATAGTTCTGCGGCGGACCGTGAGGACTGAAGCTTTCTTT.